The clone carrying this T cell receptor beta chain has ten or more counts. Its antigen is as yet unknown. Time point in this sample: persistent/refractory GD, antithyroid drugs over 5 years with positive TRAb. PBMCs were the source of the RNA used for TCR sequencing. Patients all came to the study from an endocrinology department in Xi'an, China. The data derive from a study of regulatory T cells in long-lasting Graves disease. HTBI primers from iRepertoire and Arm-PCR of CDR3 regions yielded the TCR beta libraries. TCRdb redid the calling of the multiplex PCR reads with MiXCR, one entry per CDR3 protein. The sample lists about 470,000 distinct CDR3 sequences, less than 25% seen once, with 7.8% in the top ten. Germline trimming cut 6 bases from V and 4 bases from J; bases unmatched to any gene: 5. The CDR3 has 15 amino acids. Study-level results: Relative to new patients (roughly 980), persistent patients exhibited greater sharing of public clonotypes (around 3,000).

Sequenced material: peripheral blood mononuclear cells (PBMCs), taken when the disease was refractory, from a patient treated with antithyroid drugs. V is TRBV12-3 or TRBV12-4 and J is TRBJ1-6, with 8 bases lining up with TRBD1. The sequence was obtained from a female donor with Graves disease. Written as DNA, the CDR3 is TGTGCCAGCAGACCGGGACAGGCTTATAATTCACCCCTCCACTTT. Amino acids: CASRPGQAYNSPLHF.